This is a list of T cell receptor beta chains from one sample in a study of monozygotic twins with inflammatory bowel disease. TCRdb reprocessed the 5' RACE reads; each CDR3 protein has one entry and no DNA is given. The table counts some 190,000 distinct CDR3 sequences; about 8% lies in the top ten. Sequenced sample: blood. These receptors came from a human donor with ulcerative colitis or Crohn's disease, or a healthy co-twin of an affected twin (not recorded which). Both conserved end residues are part of each CDR3.

CSAMTTRDPRNTQYF | TRBJ2-3 | TRBV20-1
CASSLGFDRGSYNEQFF | TRBJ2-1 | TRBV5-8
CASSAVVLNYGYTF | TRBJ1-2 | TRBV2
CASSLRVDYEQYF | TRBJ2-7 | TRBV5-1
CASSPVPLDRGGNEQFF | TRBJ2-1 | TRBV18
CSAKGVGTETQYF | TRBJ2-5 | TRBV20-1
CASSLARTEMGYTF | TRBJ1-2 | TRBV7-2
CASSLDAGPGNTIYF | TRBJ1-3 | TRBV7-9
CASSDLNSGNTIYF | TRBJ1-3 | TRBV6-2/TRBV6-3
CASSLPGRYQDEQYF | TRBJ2-7 | TRBV5-4
CASSDSMGLEAFF | TRBJ1-1 | TRBV7-2
CASSPIQGPGNTIYF | TRBJ1-3 | TRBV3-1
CASSQETGQGAGYTF | TRBJ1-2 | TRBV4-3
CAWIEKGAPNFYGYTF | TRBJ1-2 | TRBV30
CASSSGRSYNEQFF | TRBJ2-1 | TRBV7-6
CAISEVGRWFF | TRBJ2-1 | TRBV10-3
CASSSDRGGEQYF | TRBJ2-7 | TRBV11-2
CATATGGNTEAFF | TRBJ1-1 | TRBV12-3/TRBV12-4
CASGPRGAHEQFF | TRBJ2-1 | TRBV12-5
CSASGTSGGGLENEQFF | TRBJ2-1 | TRBV20-1
CASSSGAYGYTF | TRBJ1-2 | TRBV5-1
CASSLGREWYEQFF | TRBJ2-1 | TRBV5-1
CASSPEAANNQPQHF | TRBJ1-5 | TRBV19
CASTLLYSSSQETQYF | TRBJ2-5 | TRBV5-1
CASSPLAGATGELFF | TRBJ2-2 | TRBV5-1
CASSSTAGQGNNEQFF | TRBJ2-1 | TRBV5-1
CASSIGIRGRANEQFF | TRBJ2-1 | TRBV19
CASSLGGGSVGRNTEAFF | TRBJ1-1 | TRBV11-2
CASSLSRTPTDTQYF | TRBJ2-3 | TRBV7-3
CASSQGRPANTGELFF | TRBJ2-2 | TRBV12-3/TRBV12-4
CASRPAGGTDTQYF | TRBJ2-3 | TRBV7-2
CAITRDRFPNEQFF | TRBJ2-1 | TRBV10-3
CASRRQGSAAEQYF | TRBJ2-7 | TRBV28